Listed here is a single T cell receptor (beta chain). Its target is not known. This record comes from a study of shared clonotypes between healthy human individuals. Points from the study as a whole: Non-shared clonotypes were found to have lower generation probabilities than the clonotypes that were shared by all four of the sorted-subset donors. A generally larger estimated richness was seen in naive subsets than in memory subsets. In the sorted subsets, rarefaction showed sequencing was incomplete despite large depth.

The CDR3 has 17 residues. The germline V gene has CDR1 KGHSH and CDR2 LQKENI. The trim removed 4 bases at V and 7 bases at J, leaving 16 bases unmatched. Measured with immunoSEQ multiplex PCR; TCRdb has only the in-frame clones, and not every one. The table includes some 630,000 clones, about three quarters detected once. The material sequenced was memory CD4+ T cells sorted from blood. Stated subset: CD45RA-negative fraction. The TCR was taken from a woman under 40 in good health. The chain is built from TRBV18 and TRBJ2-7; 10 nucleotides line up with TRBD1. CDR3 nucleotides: TGTGCCAGCTCACTAACGCAACCGGGACAGGGGATGGGGGAGCAGTACTTC. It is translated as CASSLTQPGQGMGEQYF.